Listed here is a single T cell receptor beta chain. What it binds is unknown. These data come from a study of OX40 agonist ivuxolimab in advanced cancers. Study in general: Partial responses were achieved by three patients, of whom one had hepatocellular carcinoma and two had cutaneous melanoma.

Broader study findings: Which antigen the expanded peripheral T cells recognized is unknown.

Sequencing was performed with immunoSEQ multiplex PCR; in TCRdb, only in-frame clones are kept and a portion is missing. This sample has 15,000 to 25,000 clones, with about 89% found just once. This CDR3 is built from 13 residues. Germline V gene sequence: CDR1 LGHNA, CDR2 YNFKEQ. V lost 3 bases and J lost 0, with 6 bases in between. The TCR sequence derives from an adult with an advanced solid tumor such as melanoma, head and neck, liver or kidney cancer. This chain joins TRBV4-2 and TRBJ2-7; no definite D call. The specimen comprised CD4+ or CD8+ T cells sorted from blood, sampled in a trial of the OX40 agonist ivuxolimab. CDR3 nucleotides: TGTGCCAGCAGCCAGCGGAGCTCCTACGAGCAGTACTTC. This encodes CASSQRSSYEQYF.